The sequence of this TCR beta chain was determined in a study of molecular identifiers for immune sequencing clone quantification. Whole-study context: The replicate experiment used RNA from roughly 18,000 or 92,000 naive CD8 cells. This RNA was split into five aliquots, and four of them were sequenced.

The V end was cut by 9 bases, the J end by 7 bases, with 9 bases between. From germline, CDR1 is KGHDR and CDR2 SFDVKD. CDR3 length equals 11 residues. Previously described methods with listed TCR primers produced the bulk TCR libraries. TCRdb reprocessed the PCR reads with MiXCR, giving one entry per CDR3 protein. The data show around 480,000 distinct CDR3 sequences, over 20% seen once. This clonotype occurred a few times. V usage is TRBV24-1 and J usage is TRBJ2-1, with unresolved D. The receptor comes from a human donor in good health. Some libraries in this study had Jurkat cell RNA spiked in. Sequencing was carried out using naive CD8+ T cells from blood, with Jurkat cell RNA spiked in. Subset described: FACS-sorted CD8+CD4-CCR7+CD45RA+ naive T cells. CDR3 protein: CATGVRNEQFF. The CDR3 region has the DNA TGTGCCACCGGGGTTAGAAATGAGCAGTTCTTC.